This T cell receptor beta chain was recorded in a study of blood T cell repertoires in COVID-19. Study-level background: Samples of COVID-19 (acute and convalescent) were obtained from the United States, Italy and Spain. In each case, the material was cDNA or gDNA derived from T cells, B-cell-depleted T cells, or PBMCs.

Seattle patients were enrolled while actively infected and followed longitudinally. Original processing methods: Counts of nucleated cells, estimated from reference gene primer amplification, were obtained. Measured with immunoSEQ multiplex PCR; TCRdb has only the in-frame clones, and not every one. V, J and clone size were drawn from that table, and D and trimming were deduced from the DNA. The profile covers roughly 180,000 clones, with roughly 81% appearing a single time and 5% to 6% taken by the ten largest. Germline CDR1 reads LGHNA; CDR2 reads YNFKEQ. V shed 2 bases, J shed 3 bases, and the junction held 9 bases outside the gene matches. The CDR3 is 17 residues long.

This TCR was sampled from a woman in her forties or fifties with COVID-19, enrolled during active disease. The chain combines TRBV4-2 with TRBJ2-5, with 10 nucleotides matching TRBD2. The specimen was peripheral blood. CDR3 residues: CASSQPLAGELKETQYF. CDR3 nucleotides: TGTGCCAGCAGCCAACCTCTAGCGGGGGAACTCAAAGAGACCCAGTACTTC.